Shown below are 17 T cell receptor beta chains from a single sample sequenced in a study of T-cell reconstitution after alpha-beta-depleted transplantation in children. Preparation of the TCRbeta library was carried out with unique molecular identifiers. MiXCR, run by TCRdb on the PCR reads, gives a single entry per CDR3 protein. The sample shows fewer than 700,000 distinct CDR3 sequences, 23% of them seen only once. Sequencing was performed on PBMCs, mostly from graft donor cells, taken 360 days after TCRalphabeta/CD19-depleted stem cell transplant. These receptor sequences come from a boy in the first two years of life who had a stem cell transplant for acute myeloid leukemia, so the T cells may come from the graft donor.

The CDR3 is CASSLGLAGYEQFF. In DNA form, the CDR3 reads TGTGCCAGCAGTTTGGGGCTAGCGGGCTATGAGCAGTTCTTC. This chain links TRBV28 with TRBJ2-1, with 8 bases that match TRBD2. Looked up from germline, CDR1 is MDHEN and CDR2 is SYDVKM. After removal of 3 bases from V and 8 bases from J, the junction contained 6 bases not matched to a gene. The CDR3 is 14 residues long.

In its sample, this clonotype was seen many times. The chain employs TRBV28 and TRBJ1-5; D is ambiguous. The CDR3 is 12 residues long. Germline V gene sequence: CDR1 MDHEN, CDR2 SYDVKM. Trimming took off 7 bases at V and 2 bases at J, with 6 bases between the two ends. This CDR3 is CASNEGNQPQHF. The CDR3 DNA is TGTGCCAGCAATGAAGGCAATCAGCCCCAGCATTTT.

There are a few counts of this clonotype. V gene TRBV20-1 combines with J gene TRBJ2-7; D not certain. The V and J ends lost 0 bases and 6 bases respectively, with 9 bases between them. CDR1 DFQATT and CDR2 SNEGSKA come from the germline V gene (reference sequence). The CDR3 loop spans 12 amino acids. The DNA of the CDR3 is TGCAGTGCTAGAGATCGAGGCGGCGAGCAGTACGTC. This gives the protein CSARDRGGEQYV.

This clonotype was counted a few times. The rearrangement uses TRBV27 and TRBJ2-7, with TRBD2 matching 10 bases. This CDR3 has 16 residues. CDR1 is MNHEY and CDR2 is SMNVEV in the germline V gene (reference sequence). V trimming: 6 bases; J trimming: 2 bases; junction bases outside the gene matches: 10. The CDR3 bases are TGTGCCAGCAGCCAGATAATAGCGGGGGGCCCCTACGAGCAGTACTTC. It yields the protein CASSQIIAGGPYEQYF.

This clonotype turned up a few times. The rearrangement joins TRBV20-1 to TRBJ2-3, with 9 bases aligning to TRBD2. Germline lookup yields CDR1 DFQATT and CDR2 SNEGSKA (reference sequence). CDR3 length: 14 residues. After removal of 5 bases from V and 2 bases from J, the junction contained 5 bases not matched to a gene. The CDR3, as DNA: TGCAGTGCTGCTGCGGGGGGGGTCACAGATACGCAGTATTTT. It is translated as CSAAAGGVTDTQYF.

This clonotype has ten or more counts. The chain is built from TRBV20-1 and TRBJ2-2, with D possibly TRBD1 on 6 matching bases. This CDR3 is built from 15 residues. The germline gives CDR1 DFQATT, CDR2 SNEGSKA (reference sequence). Trimming removed 0 bases from V and 3 bases from J, with 11 bases in between. CDR3 sequence (DNA): TGCAGTGCTAGAGATCCGACAGGTCACACCGGGGAGCTGTTTTTT. It codes for CSARDPTGHTGELFF.

This chain joins TRBV7-2 and TRBJ1-2; 7 bases map to TRBD1. The CDR3 totals 16 residues. Germline V gene data show CDR1 as SGHTA and CDR2 as FQGNSA. V gave up 0 bases and J gave up 7 bases; unmatched junction bases: 11. This CDR3 is CASSLAPTGVAFGYTF. The DNA of the CDR3 is TGTGCCAGCAGCTTAGCGCCAACAGGGGTAGCCTTTGGCTACACCTTC.

This clonotype came up many times. This sequence joins TRBV2 and TRBJ2-1, with 9 positions matching TRBD1. Trimming at V came to 10 bases and at J to 2 bases, leaving 9 bases not matched to a gene. The CDR3 runs 15 residues. Germline-derived CDR1 and CDR2 are SNHLY and FYNNEI. This CDR3 reads CAINRGQGPYNEQFF. CDR3 coding DNA: TGTGCCATCAATCGGGGACAGGGCCCCTACAATGAGCAGTTCTTC.

There are many counts of this clonotype. The genes are TRBV12-3 or TRBV12-4 and TRBJ2-3; no clear D. This CDR3 is built from 13 residues. V was pared by 1 base and J by 2 bases, with 4 bases between. The CDR3 coding sequence is TGTGCCAGCAGTTTAGGTGACACAGATACGCAGTATTTT. Its translation: CASSLGDTDTQYF.

The chain uses TRBV18 and TRBJ2-1; D gene ambiguous. The ends were cut back, 2 bases at V and 0 bases at J, with 11 bases in the middle. The CDR3 loop spans 16 amino acids. CDR1 and CDR2 (germline): KGHSH, LQKENI. CDR3 in amino acids: CASSPSRWSSYNEQFF. CDR3 DNA: TGTGCCAGCTCACCATCAAGATGGAGCTCCTACAATGAGCAGTTCTTC.

The rearrangement links TRBV5-1 to TRBJ2-3, with D possibly matching TRBD1 (6 bases). CDR3 length equals 14 residues. Per germline, CDR1 SGHRS and CDR2 YFSETQ. Trimming took off 6 bases at V and 4 bases at J, with 15 bases between the two ends. The CDR3 region has the DNA TGCGCCAGCACGGAGGCAGGGGCCCCAGATACGCAGTATTTT. It translates to CASTEAGAPDTQYF.

This clonotype came up many times. Relative to the germline gene, one junction end is altered; a read error may explain this. The chain carries TRBV20-1 and TRBJ1-1; no reliable D call. CDR1 is DFQATT and CDR2 is SNEGSKA in the germline V gene (reference sequence). This CDR3 is built from 10 residues. The CDR3 DNA reads TGCAGTGCAGGAGGCCTTTCTCAACTCTTT. It codes for CSAGGLSQLF.

The sample holds many counts of this clonotype. The genes are TRBV24-1 and TRBJ2-1; 11 bases are shared with TRBD1. This CDR3 comprises 17 residues. Germline lookup yields CDR1 KGHDR and CDR2 SFDVKD. Trimming at V came to 4 bases and at J to 8 bases, leaving 12 bases not matched to a gene. CDR3 in DNA: TGTGCCACCAGTGACCCCACAGGGACAGGGGGGACGGATGAGCAGTTCTTC. This translates into CATSDPTGTGGTDEQFF.

This chain links TRBV15 with TRBJ2-1; D is unclear. V gave up 5 bases and J gave up 8 bases, with 16 bases separating them. CDR1 is LNHNV, CDR2 YYDKDF, per germline (reference sequence). The CDR3 runs 14 residues. This CDR3 reads CATSPMVGVDEQFF. The DNA of the CDR3 is TGTGCCACCAGCCCTATGGTAGGAGTCGATGAGCAGTTCTTC.

This clonotype was seen at least ten times. The chain recombines TRBV14 with TRBJ1-1; maybe TRBD1 (6 bases). CDR3 size: 15 residues. Germline CDR1 SGHDN, CDR2 FVKESK. V lost 4 bases to trimming and J lost 5 bases, with 17 bases between them. DNA of the CDR3: TGTGCCAGCAGCCCGCAGTTGGGGGCTTGGACTGAAGCTTTCTTT. This gives the protein CASSPQLGAWTEAFF.

This clonotype was seen only a few times. Here the CDR3 DNA reads TGCAGTGCTAGAGGTATAATCGGGACAGGTTACGGGAATGAGCAGTTCTTC. Residues: CSARGIIGTGYGNEQFF. V is TRBV20-1 and J is TRBJ2-1, with 8 nucleotides matching TRBD1. The CDR3 runs 17 residues. In germline, CDR1 is DFQATT, CDR2 SNEGSKA (reference sequence). J lost 7 bases, V lost 1 base, and 15 bases had no gene match.

This chain links TRBV6-5 with TRBJ2-3, with TRBD1 as a possible D gene (6 bases). V lost 0 bases, J lost 2 bases, and 15 bases lay in between. Germline CDR1 and CDR2: MNHEY and SVGAGI. The CDR3 consists of 17 residues. The CDR3 sequence: CASSYSTAGVLTDTQYF. For the CDR3, the DNA is TGTGCCAGCAGTTACTCGACGGCAGGGGTCCTCACAGATACGCAGTATTTT.